The clone carrying this T cell receptor (beta chain) was detected only a few times. The sample comes from a study of T-cell reconstitution after alpha-beta-depleted transplantation in children. During its preparation, the TCRbeta library received unique molecular identifiers. TCRdb used MiXCR to reprocess the PCR reads, holding one entry per CDR3 protein. There are approximately 510,000 distinct CDR3 sequences in the sample; approximately 20% occur only once, and 3% to 4% lies in the top ten. Looked up from germline, CDR1 is SGHRS and CDR2 is YFSETQ. The CDR3 totals 15 residues. V lost 6 bases, J lost 1 base, and 16 bases lay in between.

The clonotype comes from a human donor who donated a stem cell graft to a child with acute lymphoblastic leukemia. The chain is built from TRBV5-1 and TRBJ1-2; a possible D gene is TRBD1 (5 bases). The sequencing here drew on PBMCs from the stem cell graft donor, taken from the stem cell graft. The DNA of the CDR3 is TGCGCCAGCACCTTTCAGGGAGGGAATAACTATGGCTACACCTTC. Translating it yields CASTFQGGNNYGYTF.